This T cell receptor beta chain was sequenced in a study of cytomegalovirus exposure and HLA in healthy donors. Regarding the study as a whole: With further analysis later on, most CMV-associated TCR beta chains appeared HLA-restricted. Across donors, most TCRs were seen rarely, yet some public ones were widespread. Later analysis identified a missense DCLRE1C variant that was linked to TCR beta V- and J-gene trimming. Researchers counted 164 TCR beta chains as cytomegalovirus-associated.

Germline loops: CDR1 SQVTM, CDR2 ANQGSEA. With 3 bases clipped from V and 2 bases from J, the junction kept 3 bases outside the gene matches. The CDR3 is 14 amino acids. PCR amplification relied on 60 Vbeta primers (plus 13 Jbeta primers). The data were produced by immunoSEQ multiplex PCR, yet TCRdb's version contains in-frame clones alone and is incomplete. Of more than 90,000 clones in the sample, 77% were seen once. A remark on this clone: What it binds is unknown.

The sequencing sample was made of PBMCs. The chain employs TRBV29-1 and TRBJ2-3; TRBD1 matches at 9 bases. This receptor was taken from a man aged 45-60 years in good health and CMV-seropositive. The CDR3 DNA reads as TGCAGCGTTGAGGGGACAGGGTCCACAGATACGCAGTATTTT. It specifies CSVEGTGSTDTQYF.